The clone carrying this TCR beta chain was picked up one time. Its antigen remains unknown. The source of the sample is a study of cytomegalovirus exposure and HLA in healthy donors. Study observations and caveats: In a later analysis, CMV-associated beta chains were mostly HLA-associated, it appeared.

The study ran its PCR with 60 Vbeta and 13 Jbeta primers. In the original processing: A later analysis tallied 65 million to 85 million unique TCR beta chains, about 11 million of them shared. TCRdb keeps only in-frame clones here, not all; method: immunoSEQ multiplex PCR. V, J and clone size derive from that table, while D and trimming were established from the DNA sequence. The table has about 67,000 clones, 75% to 90% seen once. All donors participated as healthy donors of bone marrow. V was cut by 0 bases and J by 0 bases, with 6 bases left in between. The germline V gene has CDR1 MNHNY and CDR2 SVGAGI (reference sequence). The CDR3 is 15 residues long.

V gene TRBV6-6 combines with J gene TRBJ1-3; no definite D call. The sample consisted of PBMCs. The clonotype comes from a woman in her 30s in good health and CMV-seropositive. The DNA for the CDR3 is TGTGCCAGCAGTTACTCGACATTCTCTGGAAACACCATATATTTT. Amino acid sequence: CASSYSTFSGNTIYF.